The 23 T cell receptor beta chains below all came from one sample that was sequenced in a study of blood T cell repertoires in COVID-19. TCRdb's table, derived via immunoSEQ multiplex PCR, lists solely in-frame clones and lacks some. The sample contains some 500,000 clones, approximately 90% of which appear only once. The sequencing input was PBMCs or T cells enriched from blood (not recorded which). These TCRs come from a woman in her 40s who had recovered from COVID-19.

This rearrangement joins TRBV21-1 to TRBJ1-4; TRBD1 was called by the table and not checked on the DNA. TRBV21-1 is a known pseudogene. This CDR3 has 19 amino acids. This CDR3 is CASSKAGRGQPSTNEKLFF. In DNA form, the CDR3 reads TGTGCCAGCAGCAAAGCAGGCAGGGGGCAACCCTCAACTAATGAAAAACTGTTTTTT.

V gene TRBV14 combines with J gene TRBJ2-1; D perhaps matches TRBD1 (6 bases). From germline, CDR1 is SGHDN and CDR2 FVKESK. With 8 bases removed from V and 5 bases from J, the gap between germline ends came to 7 bases. There are 11 residues in the CDR3. This chain's CDR3 is CASGQNNEQFF. CDR3 nucleotides: TGTGCCAGCGGACAGAACAATGAGCAGTTCTTC.

The chain combines TRBV7-2 with TRBJ2-7, with 8 bases that match TRBD1. This CDR3 is built from 16 residues. Germline CDR1 and CDR2: SGHTA and FQGNSA. Trimming took 5 bases from V and 1 from J; bases not matched to a gene: 10. CDR3 nucleotides: TGTGCCAGCAGCCGTAAGGGACAGGACCCTTCCTACGAGCAGTACTTC. It translates to CASSRKGQDPSYEQYF.

The chain employs TRBV11-3 and TRBJ2-2; 9 bases are shared with TRBD2. This CDR3 has 19 amino acids. The V segment lost 2 bases and the J segment 5 bases; nucleotides outside the gene matches: 15. Germline V gene lookup returns CDR1 SGHNT and CDR2 YENEEA. This CDR3 reads CASSLRLQRAGGRTGELFF. As DNA, the CDR3 is TGTGCCAGCAGCTTACGGCTCCAACGAGCGGGAGGTCGTACCGGGGAGCTGTTTTTT.

The V call is TRBV19, the J call TRBJ1-2; D ambiguous. Trimming pared 8 bases from V and 2 bases from J, leaving 12 bases between. CDR3 size: 13 residues. Per the germline V gene, CDR1 is LNHDA and CDR2 is SQIVND (reference sequence). CDR3 in DNA: TGTGCCAGTTTAGCGATTACGAACTATGGCTACACCTTC. This codes for CASLAITNYGYTF.

This clone appeared a few times. V is TRBV18 and J is TRBJ1-2; the D gene is possibly TRBD1 (6 bases). Germline V gene lookup returns CDR1 KGHSH and CDR2 LQKENI. With 3 bases removed from V and 4 bases from J, the gap between germline ends came to 12 bases. The CDR3 spans 14 residues. The CDR3 DNA sequence: TGTGCCAGCTCACCTGGACAGACCATCTATGGCTACACCTTC. Translating it yields CASSPGQTIYGYTF.

This clone was seen a few times. This rearrangement joins TRBV7-9 to TRBJ2-7; D perhaps matches TRBD1 (5 bases). The CDR3 loop spans 19 amino acids. Trimming stripped 1 base from V and 1 base from J, with 23 bases between. The germline V gene has CDR1 SEHNR and CDR2 FQNEAQ (reference sequence). CDR3 amino acids: CASSLEFGGVWGMSYEQYF. The CDR3 nucleotides are TGTGCCAGCAGCTTAGAGTTTGGTGGAGTCTGGGGCATGTCCTACGAGCAGTACTTC.

The chain carries TRBV7-9 and TRBJ2-1; D is possibly TRBD2 (6 bases). Trimming shortened V by 3 bases and J by 6 bases, and 24 bases separated the two germline ends. Germline V CDR1 and CDR2: SEHNR, FQNEAQ (reference sequence). The CDR3 has 18 residues. The CDR3 reads CASSFPLLRREWGNEQFF. In nucleotides, the CDR3 is TGTGCCAGCAGCTTCCCCCTTTTGAGACGGGAGTGGGGCAATGAGCAGTTCTTC.

The gene calls are TRBV18 and TRBJ1-6; 8 nucleotides line up with TRBD1. After removal of 4 bases from V and 7 bases from J, the junction contained 3 bases not matched to a gene. The CDR3 spans 14 residues. The V gene's germline CDR1 is KGHSH and CDR2 LQKENI. CDR3 bases: TGTGCCAGCTCACAGGACAGGGTAAATTCACCCCTCCACTTT. This encodes CASSQDRVNSPLHF.

This clone occurred a few times. The CDR3 coding sequence is TGTGCCAGCGGACAGGGGGCTTTAGGTACTGAAGCTTTCTTT. Translation: CASGQGALGTEAFF. This sequence joins TRBV7-9 and TRBJ1-1; 11 bases match TRBD1. Trimming at V came to 8 bases and at J to 5 bases, leaving 7 bases not matched to a gene. The germline V gene has CDR1 SEHNR and CDR2 FQNEAQ (reference sequence). The CDR3 spans 14 residues.

The chain is built from TRBV6-5 and TRBJ2-2; 7 bases align to TRBD2. This CDR3 has 13 residues. Germline V lookup: CDR1 MNHEY, CDR2 SVGAGI. V trimming: 9 bases; J trimming: 6 bases; junction bases outside the gene matches: 7. CDR3 bases: TGTGCCAGTAGTATGGGGAGGGCCGGGGAGCTGTTTTTT. This codes for CASSMGRAGELFF.

The J gene is TRBJ1-6, the V gene TRBV7-2, with D maybe TRBD1 (6 bases). Deletions cut 2 bases from V and 5 bases from J, with 16 bases between. CDR3 length: 17 residues. Germline CDR1 and CDR2: SGHTA and FQGNSA. DNA for the CDR3: TGTGCCAGCAGCTTAAATCCGCCAGGGGCTAATAATTCACCCCTCCACTTT. It yields the protein CASSLNPPGANNSPLHF.

This clone was detected a few times. V is TRBV30 and J is TRBJ2-7; a weak D match, TRBD1 (6 bases). There are 12 residues in the CDR3. Trimming took off 6 bases at V and 2 bases at J, with 11 bases between the two ends. Germline V gene data show CDR1 as GTSNPN and CDR2 as SVGIG (reference sequence). CDR3 region: CACYRETYEQYF. CDR3 DNA sequence: TGTGCCTGTTACAGGGAGACCTACGAGCAGTACTTC.

On this clone itself: An end of the junction differs from the germline gene, which may be a read error. The chain recombines TRBV7-7 with TRBJ1-6, with 10 bases matching TRBD1. The CDR3 is made up of 17 amino acids. Germline CDR1 and CDR2: SSHAT and FNYEAQ (reference sequence). The DNA for the CDR3 is TGTGCTAGCAGCTTACTTCGGCTGGGACAGGGGAGTCCACCCCTCCACTTT. It codes for CASSLLRLGQGSPPLHF. Based on the CDR3 plus reference TRBV7-7 and TRBJ1-6, the full variable domain is GAGVSQSPRYKVTKRGQDVTLRCDPISSHATLYWYQQALGQGPEFLTYFNYEAQPDKSGLPSDRFSAERPEGSISTLTIQRTEQRDSAMYRCASSLLRLGQGSPPLHFGNGTRLTVT.

This chain joins TRBV2 and TRBJ2-2; 8 bases are shared with TRBD1. The ends lost 7 bases at V and 4 bases at J; junction bases unmatched: 5. This CDR3 comprises 14 residues. Germline loops: CDR1 SNHLY, CDR2 FYNNEI. Written as DNA, the CDR3 is TGTGCCAGCAACGCAGGGGGCCCCACCGGGGAGCTGTTTTTT. It translates to CASNAGGPTGELFF. The whole variable domain, filled in from reference TRBV2 and TRBJ2-2, reads EPEVTQTPSHQVTQMGQEVILRCVPISNHLYFYWYRQILGQKVEFLVSFYNNEISEKSEIFDDQFSVERPDGSNFTLKIRSTKLEDSAMYFCASNAGGPTGELFFGEGSRLTVL.

The chain is built from TRBV29-1 and TRBJ1-2, with D perhaps matching TRBD1 (5 bases). CDR1 is SQVTM and CDR2 is ANQGSEA in the germline V gene. This CDR3 spans 15 amino acids. Deletions cut 4 bases from V and 4 bases from J, with 19 bases between. The CDR3 DNA reads as TGCAGCGTTGGGCCCTCACCAGGGTACCGCTATGGCTACACCTTC. It yields the protein CSVGPSPGYRYGYTF. Drawing the rest from reference TRBV29-1 and TRBJ1-2, the complete variable domain is SAVISQKPSRDICQRGTSLTIQCQVDSQVTMMFWYRQQPGQSLTLIATANQGSEATYESGFVIDKFPISRPNLTFSTLTVSNMSPEDSSIYLCSVGPSPGYRYGYTFGSGTRLTVV.

CDR3 sequence reads: CASSQQGAREKLFF. The CDR3 coding sequence is TGTGCCAGCAGCCAACAGGGGGCGAGAGAAAAACTGTTTTTT. The chain has TRBV2 and TRBJ1-4, with 9 bases lining up with TRBD1. CDR1 and CDR2 (germline): SNHLY, FYNNEI. This CDR3 has 14 amino acids. With V trimmed by 6 bases and J by 8 bases, 7 bases remained unmatched.

The chain uses TRBV18 and TRBJ2-7, with TRBD2 matching over 8 bases. This CDR3 spans 14 amino acids. CDR1 KGHSH and CDR2 LQKENI come from the germline V gene. Trimming at V came to 2 bases and at J to 7 bases, leaving 7 bases not matched to a gene. CDR3 bases: TGTGCCAGCTCACCAGGAGCGGGAGTTAGGGAGCAGTACTTC. As protein: CASSPGAGVREQYF.

This clone appeared once. The chain employs TRBV10-3 and TRBJ1-1; the match to TRBD1 covers 7 bases. This CDR3 region has 17 residues. V dropped 0 bases and J dropped 3; count of bases not matched to a gene: 10. CDR1 and CDR2 (germline): ENHRY, SYGVKD. DNA of the CDR3: TGTGCCATCAGTGAGTCGTTCAGGGGGAATAGGGACACTGAAGCTTTCTTT. This codes for CAISESFRGNRDTEAFF.

CDR3 in amino acids: CASSSSPYDREGFYEQYF. As DNA, the CDR3 is TGTGCCAGCAGCTCCTCGCCTTATGACAGGGAAGGCTTTTACGAGCAGTACTTC. The chain joins TRBV7-6 to TRBJ2-7; 7 nucleotides align to TRBD1. The CDR3 contains 18 residues. After removal of 4 bases from V and 4 bases from J, the junction contained 19 bases not matched to a gene. From germline, CDR1 is SGHVS and CDR2 FNYEAQ.

The V gene is TRBV28, the J gene TRBJ2-1; 10 bases fit TRBD2. Germline V gives CDR1 MDHEN, CDR2 SYDVKM. The CDR3 is 13 amino acids. V was clipped by 8 bases and J by 8 bases; unmatched bases: 6. This CDR3 reads CASLIAGGYEQFF. The CDR3 bases are TGTGCCAGCCTTATAGCGGGAGGTTATGAGCAGTTCTTC.

This clone was seen just once. The chain joins TRBV7-9 to TRBJ2-7, with 9 nucleotides matching TRBD2. In germline, CDR1 is SEHNR, CDR2 FQNEAQ (reference sequence). V trimming: 5 bases; J trimming: 6 bases; junction bases outside the gene matches: 14. There are 16 residues in the CDR3. The DNA for the CDR3 is TGTGCCAGCAGCACCATTGCGGGAGGGCCGTGGTTCGAGCAGTACTTC. This encodes CASSTIAGGPWFEQYF.

This clone has a single count. DNA of the CDR3: TGTGCCAGCAGCTTAGGTCCAGCAGGAGAGCAGTACTTC. The encoded protein is CASSLGPAGEQYF. The chain is built from TRBV7-2 and TRBJ2-7; D call uncertain. The CDR3 consists of 13 residues. V was shortened by 1 base and J by 7 bases, with 11 bases between the two germline ends. CDR1 is SGHTA and CDR2 is FQGNSA in the germline V gene.